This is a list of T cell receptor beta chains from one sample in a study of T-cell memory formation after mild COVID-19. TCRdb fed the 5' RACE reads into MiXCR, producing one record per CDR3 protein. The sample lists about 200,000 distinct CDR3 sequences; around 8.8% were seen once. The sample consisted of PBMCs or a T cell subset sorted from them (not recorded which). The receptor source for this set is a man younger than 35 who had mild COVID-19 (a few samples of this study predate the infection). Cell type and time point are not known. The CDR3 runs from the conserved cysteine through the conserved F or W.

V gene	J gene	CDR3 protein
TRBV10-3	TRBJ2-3	CAISESSGRGSPDTQYF
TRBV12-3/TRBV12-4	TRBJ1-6	CASRTGTGVNSPLHF
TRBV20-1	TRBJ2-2	CSATSSVTGELFF
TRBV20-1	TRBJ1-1	CSAGDTLNTEAFF
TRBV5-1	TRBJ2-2	CASSLDHTGELFF
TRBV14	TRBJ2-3	CASSRKRVTDTQYF
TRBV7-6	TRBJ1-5	CASSLPGQLSNQPQHF
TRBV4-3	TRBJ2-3	CASSPWGASEVDTQYF
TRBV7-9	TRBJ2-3	CASSLDPTDTQYF
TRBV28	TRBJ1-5	CASSLSGQPQHF
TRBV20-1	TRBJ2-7	CSARDTSGGTYEQYF
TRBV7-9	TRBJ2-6	CASSLRNTFSGANVLTF
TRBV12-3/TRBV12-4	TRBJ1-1	CASSLGPRTAFF
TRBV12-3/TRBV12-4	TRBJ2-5	CASLNRRGETQYF
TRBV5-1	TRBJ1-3	CASSLIEGGSGNTIYF
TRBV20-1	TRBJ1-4	CSVWGTGVEKLFF
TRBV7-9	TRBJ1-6	CASSFDNFSPLHF
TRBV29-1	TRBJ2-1	CSVRVQPSYNEQFF
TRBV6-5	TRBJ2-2	CASHSGRNTGELFF
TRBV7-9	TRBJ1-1	CASSPWKNTEAFF
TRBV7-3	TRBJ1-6	CASSLIGGINSPLHF
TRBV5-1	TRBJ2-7	CASSLVAGVNYEQYF
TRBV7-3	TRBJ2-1	CASSPGLAALNEQFF
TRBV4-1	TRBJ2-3	CASSQPGADTQYF
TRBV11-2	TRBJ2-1	CASSFVRSSKHNEQFF
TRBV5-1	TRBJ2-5	CASSGGQVEETQYF
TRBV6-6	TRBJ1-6	CASSYLSRGRSPLHF
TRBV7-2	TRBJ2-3	CASSPLRFTRGWRDTQYF
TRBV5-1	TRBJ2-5	CASYNTGQGQETQYF
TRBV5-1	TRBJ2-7	CASSLGDRQDEQYF
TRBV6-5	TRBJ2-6	CASSGRAGANVLTF
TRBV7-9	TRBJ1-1	CASSFGQGALRKTEAFF
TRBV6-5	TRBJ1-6	CASTADRDRGNSPLHF
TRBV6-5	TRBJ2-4	CASRGQGRAKNIQYF
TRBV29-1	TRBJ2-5	CSVVQETQYF
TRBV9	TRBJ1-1	CASSQRGGTEAFF